The 5 T cell receptor beta chains below were found in one sample sequenced in a study of CD8+CD57+ T cells in acquired aplastic anemia. Genomic DNA templated the TCR beta VDJ and CDR3 profiling. TCRdb reanalysed the reads using MiXCR and keeps one entry per CDR3 protein. The sample has some 290,000 distinct CDR3 sequences, roughly half seen once. The sample consisted of sorted CD4+, CD8+, or CD8+CD57+ T cells (not recorded which) from PBMCs. The receptors were gathered from a human donor with severe aplastic anemia or a healthy control (not recorded which).

This clonotype has at least ten counts. J is TRBJ2-2 and V is TRBV9, with D unresolved. Germline CDR1 and CDR2: SGDLS and YYNGEE. Trimming cost V 0 bases and J 0 bases, with 6 bases left between them. The CDR3 covers 15 residues. This CDR3 is CASSVAAANTGELFF. The DNA of the CDR3 is TGTGCCAGCAGCGTAGCGGCAGCGAACACCGGGGAGCTGTTTTTT.

In this sample, this clonotype turned up once. This chain connects TRBV7-2 to TRBJ2-7; TRBD1 aligns across 10 bases. Trimming at V came to 5 bases and at J to 5 bases, leaving 9 bases not matched to a gene. This CDR3 has 15 amino acids. Looked up from germline, CDR1 is SGHTA and CDR2 is FQGNSA. CDR3 in DNA: TGTGCCAGCAGCCCCTCGACAGGGGGCAAGCACGAGCAGTACTTC. It codes for CASSPSTGGKHEQYF. Filled out from reference TRBV7-2 and TRBJ2-7, the complete variable domain reads GAGVSQSPSNKVTEKGKDVELRCDPISGHTALYWYRQSLGQGLEFLIYFQGNSAPDKSGLPSDRFSAERTGGSVSTLTIQRTQQEDSAVYLCASSPSTGGKHEQYFGPGTRLTVT.

The chain joins TRBV2 to TRBJ1-2, with D hard to call. CDR3 length: 14 residues. Trimming took 7 bases from V and 4 from J, leaving 16 bases between them. CDR1 and CDR2 from the germline V gene are SNHLY and FYNNEI. CDR3 DNA: TGTGCCAGCACCGAGCGTGGGTCGTCCTATGGCTACACCTTC. Its translation is CASTERGSSYGYTF.

Concerning this clonotype: At one boundary the junction diverges from the germline segment, which might be a read error. CDR3 sequence: CATSDASPAEELFF. In DNA, the CDR3 is TGTGCCACTAGTGACGCAAGCCCTGCGGAAGAACTGTTTTTT. This sequence joins TRBV24-1 and TRBJ1-4; no definite D call. This CDR3 has 14 residues. Per the germline V gene, CDR1 is KGHDR and CDR2 is SFDVKD.

The chain recombines TRBV7-3 with TRBJ2-7; 7 nucleotides match TRBD1. CDR1 is SGHTA, CDR2 FQGTGA, per germline. J was trimmed by 0 bases and V by 8 bases; bases with no gene match: 7. This CDR3 has 14 amino acids. CDR3 residues: CASGPGTVSYEQYF. CDR3 DNA sequence: TGTGCCAGCGGCCCAGGGACAGTCTCCTACGAGCAGTACTTC.